Reported below is one TCR beta chain. This receptor's antigen is unknown. Base-call qualities are not available, and no considerably larger clone is one nucleotide away. The library relied on the immunoSEQ multiplex PCR assay. The table was pulled from immuneACCESS by TCRdb, which kept in-frame rearrangements only. Such tables lose some clones; where checked, under half of the loss comes from unresolved V genes, and the rest has no known cause. The sample includes 46,000 or so clones, with roughly 92% observed a single time. About a quarter of the sample goes to the ten largest clones. This specimen belongs to a study of control samples from healthy donors and cancer patients (dated by TCRdb to 2019 to 2021). The CDR3 starts with the cysteine, ends with the phenylalanine, and has 15 residues. Just the 45-base CDR3 DNA is kept, in frame starting at base 1. CDR1 SGHRS and CDR2 YFSETQ were looked up in the germline V gene. V and J lose 0 bases and 4 bases, and a span of 11 bases separates them.

The sequenced material came from PBMCs. The TCR originated in a woman between 50 and 59 years old with head and neck cancer. This chain joins TRBV5-1 to TRBJ1-3, with a weak D call of TRBD1 (6 bases match). The nucleotide sequence reads TGCGCCAGCAGCTTGGCCGGGGGACAAGGAAACACCATATATTTT. It specifies CASSLAGGQGNTIYF.